This T cell receptor (beta chain) was sequenced during a study of T cells in localized non-small cell lung cancer. Study-level findings and limits: Adjacent lung was found to contain a median around 58 of the top 100 tumor clones. Heterogeneity remains possible, as sequencing covered one tumor region only. Maximal T cell clonality occurred in uninvolved adjacent lung, with tumor ranking below it.

Concerning this clone: The antigen remains undetermined.

J was trimmed by 0 bases and V by 6 bases; bases with no gene match: 9. Per the germline V gene, CDR1 is LNHDA and CDR2 is SQIVND (reference sequence). This CDR3 contains 17 residues. Using immunoSEQ multiplex PCR, the repertoire was profiled, and TCRdb retains in-frame clones only, with some absent. The data hold tens of thousands of clones, with approximately 92% observed a single time. J is TRBJ1-5 and V is TRBV19, with 9 bases matching TRBD1. The specimen comprised peripheral blood, sampled before any cancer treatment. The receptor's source is a female donor older than 55 with stage I lung adenocarcinoma. The CDR3 protein is CASSETGTGHSNQPQHF. The CDR3 nucleotides are TGTGCCAGTAGCGAGACCGGGACAGGGCATAGCAATCAGCCCCAGCATTTT. The full variable domain, its missing parts supplied by reference TRBV19 and TRBJ1-5, is DGGITQSPKYLFRKEGQNVTLSCEQNLNHDAMYWYRQDPGQGLRLIYYSQIVNDFQKGDIAEGYSVSREKKESFPLTVTSAQKNPTAFYLCASSETGTGHSNQPQHFGDGTRLSIL.